This is a list of T cell receptor beta chains from one sample in a study of human T cells and chemical hapten exposure. MiXCR, run by TCRdb on the RACE reads, gives a single entry per CDR3 protein. Found here are just over 80,000 distinct CDR3 sequences, about 10% of them singletons; the top ten hold 4% to 5.5%. The specimen was whole blood, collected in connection with sensitization to the hapten diphenylcyclopropenone (DPC). These receptors were taken from a woman aged 45 to 65 with alopecia areata. Some clones in this sample may be carry-over from other donors' samples. Both conserved end residues are part of each CDR3. D genes are given only for firm matches. A row's size may be missing; if present it is once, few, many or a size class.

cdr3_aa: CATALAVDNEQFF
cdr3_nt: TGTGCCACCGCGCTAGCGGTTGACAATGAGCAGTTCTTC
j_call: TRBJ2-1
cdr3_length: 13
clone_size: .
v_call: TRBV24-1
d_call: TRBD2

cdr3_aa: CASSLVFGGLLAREAFF
cdr3_nt: TGTGCCAGCAGTTTAGTCTTTGGAGGGCTGCTGGCGAGGGAAGCTTTCTTT
j_call: TRBJ1-1
cdr3_length: 17
clone_size: few
v_call: TRBV28
d_call: .

cdr3_aa: CASSPGGGQPQHF
cdr3_nt: TGTGCCAGCAGCCCAGGGGGCGGACAGCCCCAGCATTTT
j_call: TRBJ1-5
cdr3_length: 13
clone_size: few
v_call: TRBV7-3
d_call: TRBD1

cdr3_aa: CASRPRTVEAFF
cdr3_nt: TGTGCCAGCAGACCCCGTACGGTTGAAGCTTTCTTT
j_call: TRBJ1-1
cdr3_length: 12
clone_size: many
v_call: TRBV2
d_call: .

cdr3_aa: CASSERLAGVYEQFF
cdr3_nt: TGTGCCAGCAGTGAAAGACTAGCGGGAGTTTATGAGCAGTTCTTC
j_call: TRBJ2-1
cdr3_length: 15
clone_size: .
v_call: TRBV6-4
d_call: TRBD2

cdr3_aa: CATSRGAVNEQFF
cdr3_nt: TGTGCCACCAGCAGAGGGGCTGTCAATGAGCAGTTCTTC
j_call: TRBJ2-1
cdr3_length: 13
clone_size: few
v_call: TRBV15
d_call: .

cdr3_aa: CASSQGHDQPQHF
cdr3_nt: TGCGCCAGCAGCCAGGGTCATGATCAGCCCCAGCATTTT
j_call: TRBJ1-5
cdr3_length: 13
clone_size: many
v_call: TRBV4-1
d_call: .

cdr3_aa: CSVESQAGPGVEQYF
cdr3_nt: TGCAGCGTTGAATCCCAGGCGGGCCCTGGCGTCGAGCAGTACTTC
j_call: TRBJ2-7
cdr3_length: 15
clone_size: many
v_call: TRBV29-1
d_call: .

cdr3_aa: CASRFTVSGARNSPLHF
cdr3_nt: TGTGCCAGCAGGTTTACTGTCAGCGGGGCCCGTAATTCACCCCTCCACTTT
j_call: TRBJ1-6
cdr3_length: 17
clone_size: few
v_call: TRBV7-2
d_call: .

cdr3_aa: CASRDTGEETQYF
cdr3_nt: TGTGCCAGCAGGGACACAGGAGAAGAGACCCAGTACTTC
j_call: TRBJ2-5
cdr3_length: 13
clone_size: few
v_call: TRBV7-8
d_call: .

cdr3_aa: CASRSGIGGTDTQYF
cdr3_nt: TGTGCCAGCAGGTCGGGGATCGGGGGCACAGATACGCAGTATTTT
j_call: TRBJ2-3
cdr3_length: 15
clone_size: many
v_call: TRBV2
d_call: .

cdr3_aa: CASRRQPYQETQYF
cdr3_nt: TGTGCCAGCAGAAGACAGCCGTACCAAGAGACCCAGTACTTC
j_call: TRBJ2-5
cdr3_length: 14
clone_size: few
v_call: TRBV5-5
d_call: .

cdr3_aa: CASRTQGAGTQYF
cdr3_nt: TGTGCCAGCAGGACCCAGGGGGCAGGGACCCAGTACTTC
j_call: TRBJ2-5
cdr3_length: 13
clone_size: few
v_call: TRBV2
d_call: TRBD1

cdr3_aa: CAWSTSGGGTQYF
cdr3_nt: TGTGCCTGGTCAACTAGCGGAGGGGGTACGCAGTATTTT
j_call: TRBJ2-3
cdr3_length: 13
clone_size: .
v_call: TRBV30
d_call: TRBD2

cdr3_aa: CASSPRGAAVVQYF
cdr3_nt: TGTGCCAGCAGTCCCCGGGGGGCTGCTGTGGTGCAGTACTTC
j_call: TRBJ2-7
cdr3_length: 14
clone_size: .
v_call: TRBV27
d_call: .

cdr3_aa: CASSPSPAGGQDIQYF
cdr3_nt: TGTGCCAGCAGCCCCTCACCTGCGGGGGGGCAGGACATTCAGTACTTC
j_call: TRBJ2-4
cdr3_length: 16
clone_size: many
v_call: TRBV4-2
d_call: TRBD2

cdr3_aa: CASRRGIQGETQYF
cdr3_nt: TGTGCCAGCAGACGTGGGATCCAAGGGGAGACCCAGTACTTC
j_call: TRBJ2-5
cdr3_length: 14
clone_size: many
v_call: TRBV6-2/TRBV6-3
d_call: .

cdr3_aa: CASSLAGWGQYF
cdr3_nt: TGTGCCAGCAGCTTGGCGGGCTGGGGGCAGTACTTC
j_call: TRBJ2-7
cdr3_length: 12
clone_size: .
v_call: TRBV7-2
d_call: .

cdr3_aa: CSASGTYSNQPQHF
cdr3_nt: TGCAGTGCTAGTGGCACTTATAGCAATCAGCCCCAGCATTTT
j_call: TRBJ1-5
cdr3_length: 14
clone_size: many
v_call: TRBV20-1
d_call: .

cdr3_aa: CASSLQGVAGELFF
cdr3_nt: TGTGCCAGCAGTTTGCAAGGGGTTGCCGGGGAGCTGTTTTTT
j_call: TRBJ2-2
cdr3_length: 14
clone_size: .
v_call: TRBV28
d_call: .

cdr3_aa: CASSLGTSGVLSTDTQYF
cdr3_nt: TGCGCCAGCAGCTTGGGGACTAGCGGGGTTCTTAGCACAGATACGCAGTATTTT
j_call: TRBJ2-3
cdr3_length: 18
clone_size: many
v_call: TRBV5-1
d_call: TRBD2

cdr3_aa: CSATGGVPDTQYF
cdr3_nt: TGCAGCGCTACCGGAGGGGTCCCAGATACGCAGTATTTT
j_call: TRBJ2-3
cdr3_length: 13
clone_size: many
v_call: TRBV29-1
d_call: .

cdr3_aa: CASSFTMNTVAFF
cdr3_nt: TGTGCCAGCAGTTTTACCATGAACACTGTAGCTTTCTTT
j_call: TRBJ1-1
cdr3_length: 13
clone_size: .
v_call: TRBV12-3/TRBV12-4
d_call: .

cdr3_aa: CASSPRRQEETQYF
cdr3_nt: TGTGCCAGCAGTCCTCGACGACAGGAAGAGACCCAGTACTTC
j_call: TRBJ2-5
cdr3_length: 14
clone_size: few
v_call: TRBV6-1
d_call: .

cdr3_aa: CASRHGDGSYGYTF
cdr3_nt: TGTGCCAGCAGGCATGGGGACGGATCATATGGCTACACCTTC
j_call: TRBJ1-2
cdr3_length: 14
clone_size: .
v_call: TRBV27
d_call: .

cdr3_aa: CASSRLAGAGETQYF
cdr3_nt: TGTGCCAGCAGCCGCCTAGCGGGAGCCGGAGAGACCCAGTACTTC
j_call: TRBJ2-5
cdr3_length: 15
clone_size: many
v_call: TRBV6-6
d_call: TRBD2

cdr3_aa: CASSRQGENTGELFF
cdr3_nt: TGTGCCAGCAGCCGACAGGGGGAGAACACCGGGGAGCTGTTTTTT
j_call: TRBJ2-2
cdr3_length: 15
clone_size: few
v_call: TRBV2
d_call: TRBD1

cdr3_aa: CASSLSRRGASSYNEQFF
cdr3_nt: TGTGCCAGCAGTTTATCGAGGCGGGGAGCGAGCTCCTACAATGAGCAGTTCTTC
j_call: TRBJ2-1
cdr3_length: 18
clone_size: few
v_call: TRBV27
d_call: .